The rows below give T cell receptor beta chains drawn from one sample of a study of blood T cell repertoires in COVID-19. Method: immunoSEQ multiplex PCR; TCRdb's copy keeps in-frame clones and lacks some. Found here are about 210,000 clones, approximately 90% of them singletons; the top ten hold 10%. The source material was PBMCs or T cells enriched from blood (not recorded which). These receptors were taken from a man between 18 and 29 years old with acute COVID-19. The CDR3 runs from the conserved cysteine through the conserved F or W. Each record gives: CDR3 protein, CDR3 DNA, D gene, V gene, clone size, J gene. A D gene is named only where the DNA matches it firmly. A row's size may be missing; if present it is once, few, many or a size class.

cdr3_aa: CASSVSGEGSGTYNEQFF
cdr3_nt: TGTGCCAGCAGCGTATCGGGCGAGGGTAGCGGGACCTACAATGAGCAGTTCTTC
d_call: TRBD2
v_call: TRBV9
clone_size: .
j_call: TRBJ2-1

cdr3_aa: CASSPTSVTYEQYF
cdr3_nt: TGTGCCAGCAGTCCTACTAGCGTTACCTACGAGCAGTACTTC
d_call: TRBD2
v_call: TRBV6-5
clone_size: .
j_call: TRBJ2-7

cdr3_aa: CASSARLEAFF
cdr3_nt: TGTGCCAGCAGTGCACGACTGGAAGCTTTCTTT
d_call: .
v_call: TRBV6-6
clone_size: .
j_call: TRBJ1-1

cdr3_aa: CASSQTSGRFDEQYF
cdr3_nt: TGTGCCAGCTCACAAACTAGCGGGAGGTTTGACGAGCAGTACTTC
d_call: TRBD2
v_call: TRBV18
clone_size: .
j_call: TRBJ2-7

cdr3_aa: CAWSVSAYEQYF
cdr3_nt: TGTGCCTGGAGTGTAAGCGCCTACGAGCAGTACTTC
d_call: .
v_call: TRBV30
clone_size: .
j_call: TRBJ2-7

cdr3_aa: CASSMVGNSGNTIYF
cdr3_nt: TGTGCCAGTAGTATGGTGGGCAACTCTGGAAACACCATATATTTT
d_call: .
v_call: TRBV19
clone_size: .
j_call: TRBJ1-3

cdr3_aa: CASSPQRGRNTGELFF
cdr3_nt: TGTGCCAGCAGCCCCCAGCGCGGGAGAAATACCGGGGAGCTGTTTTTT
d_call: TRBD2
v_call: TRBV5-4
clone_size: .
j_call: TRBJ2-2

cdr3_aa: CAISDQGPGDEQYF
cdr3_nt: TGTGCCATCAGTGATCAGGGGCCTGGCGACGAGCAGTACTTC
d_call: .
v_call: TRBV10-3
clone_size: .
j_call: TRBJ2-7

cdr3_aa: CASSPPKTSGTDNEQFF
cdr3_nt: TGTGCCAGCAGTCCCCCCAAGACTAGCGGGACTGACAATGAGCAGTTCTTC
d_call: TRBD2
v_call: TRBV2
clone_size: .
j_call: TRBJ2-1

cdr3_aa: CASSQAAGGPDTGELFF
cdr3_nt: TGCGCCAGCAGCCAAGCGGCGGGAGGGCCAGACACCGGGGAGCTGTTTTTT
d_call: TRBD2
v_call: TRBV4-1
clone_size: .
j_call: TRBJ2-2

cdr3_aa: CASSSSGLAGLGYNEQFF
cdr3_nt: TGTGCCAGCAGCTCCTCGGGACTAGCGGGTTTAGGTTACAATGAGCAGTTCTTC
d_call: TRBD2
v_call: TRBV7-3
clone_size: once
j_call: TRBJ2-1

cdr3_aa: CASTPGGTEAFF
cdr3_nt: TGTGCCAGCACCCCCGGGGGGACTGAAGCTTTCTTT
d_call: .
v_call: TRBV28
clone_size: .
j_call: TRBJ1-1

cdr3_aa: CATSSGGGLANTGELFF
cdr3_nt: TGTGCCACCAGCAGTGGAGGGGGACTAGCGAACACCGGGGAGCTGTTTTTT
d_call: TRBD2
v_call: TRBV15
clone_size: once
j_call: TRBJ2-2

cdr3_aa: CASSQARGQTYEQYF
cdr3_nt: TGCGCCAGCAGCCAAGCGCGAGGGCAGACTTACGAGCAGTACTTC
d_call: .
v_call: TRBV4-1
clone_size: .
j_call: TRBJ2-7

cdr3_aa: CASSPRAGKGTGELFF
cdr3_nt: TGTGCCAGCTCACCACGAGCAGGGAAGGGTACCGGGGAGCTGTTTTTT
d_call: .
v_call: TRBV18
clone_size: .
j_call: TRBJ2-2

cdr3_aa: CASRGTGGSGDTQYF
cdr3_nt: TGCGCCAGCAGGGGGACAGGGGGCTCCGGAGATACGCAGTATTTT
d_call: TRBD1
v_call: TRBV5-1
clone_size: .
j_call: TRBJ2-3

cdr3_aa: CASSYGGGANYGYTF
cdr3_nt: TGTGCCAGCAGTTACGGAGGGGGCGCTAACTATGGCTACACCTTC
d_call: TRBD1
v_call: TRBV6-5
clone_size: .
j_call: TRBJ1-2

cdr3_aa: CASGVSAGMGGYTF
cdr3_nt: TGTGCCAGTGGGGTTTCGGCAGGGATGGGTGGCTACACCTTC
d_call: .
v_call: TRBV27
clone_size: .
j_call: TRBJ1-2

cdr3_aa: CASSASGLWGTGELFF
cdr3_nt: TGTGCCAGCAGTGCCTCAGGACTTTGGGGTACCGGGGAGCTGTTTTTT
d_call: .
v_call: TRBV28
clone_size: .
j_call: TRBJ2-2

cdr3_aa: CASSYLPGQVDYGYTF
cdr3_nt: TGTGCCAGCAGCTACCTTCCGGGACAGGTAGACTATGGCTACACCTTC
d_call: TRBD1
v_call: TRBV5-4
clone_size: once
j_call: TRBJ1-2

cdr3_aa: CASSYPGTVSNQPQHF
cdr3_nt: TGTGCCAGCAGTTACCCTGGGACAGTAAGCAATCAGCCCCAGCATTTT
d_call: TRBD1
v_call: TRBV6-2/TRBV6-3
clone_size: .
j_call: TRBJ1-5

cdr3_aa: CASSYLGYEQYF
cdr3_nt: TGTGCCAGCAGCTACCTAGGTTACGAGCAGTACTTC
d_call: .
v_call: TRBV7-2
clone_size: .
j_call: TRBJ2-7

cdr3_aa: CASSQQGTYTF
cdr3_nt: TGTGCCAGCAGTCAACAGGGGACCTACACCTTC
d_call: TRBD1
v_call: TRBV28
clone_size: once
j_call: TRBJ1-2